A selection of T cell receptor beta chains follows, all from one sample in a study of blood T cell repertoires in COVID-19. Only in-frame clones appear in the TCRdb table, and some are missing; sequencing was by immunoSEQ multiplex PCR. Among 55,000 to 70,000 clones, over 70% were seen once, and the ten largest hold around 3.5%. What was sequenced was peripheral blood. The receptor source for this set is a man in his 60s with acute or convalescent COVID-19. CDR3s include the opening cysteine and the closing phenylalanine or tryptophan. D genes are given only for firm matches. Where a row states a size, it is once, few, many or the class of an expanded clone; other rows omit it.

TRBV18	.	.	TRBJ2-3	TGTGCCAGCTCACCATTAACGGGACTGTTCACAGATACGCAGTATTTT	CASSPLTGLFTDTQYF
TRBV6-5	.	.	TRBJ1-2	TGTGCCAGCAGTTACCGAGGAGGGGGGGATGGCTACACCTTC	CASSYRGGGDGYTF
TRBV13	.	.	TRBJ2-1	TGTGCCAGCAGTTCGGAGAAGCTATCCTACAATGAGCAGTTCTTC	CASSSEKLSYNEQFF
TRBV6-2/TRBV6-3	.	.	TRBJ1-1	.	CASSSSGLGRAFF
TRBV5-4	.	.	TRBJ2-7	TGTGCCAGCAGCTTGACCCGCGGGGCTACCTACGAGCAGTACTTC	CASSLTRGATYEQYF
TRBV5-6	TRBD1	.	TRBJ1-1	TGTGCCAGCAGCACCGTTCAGGGGGCTGGCACTGAAGCTTTCTTT	CASSTVQGAGTEAFF
TRBV28	.	.	TRBJ1-6	TGTGCCAGCAGTATACTGGCGGGAGATAATTCACCCCTCCACTTT	CASSILAGDNSPLHF
TRBV7-9	.	many	TRBJ1-1	TGTGCCAGCAGCTTTGGAACTCCGACAGTTGGAAACACTGAAGCTTTCTTT	CASSFGTPTVGNTEAFF
TRBV5-1	TRBD1	.	TRBJ2-1	TGCGCCAGCAGCTTGGGACAGGGGGCGAATGAGCAGTTCTTC	CASSLGQGANEQFF
TRBV6-6	.	.	TRBJ1-6	TGTGCCAGCAGTTCCTTGGCCTCCTCGGGGTCACCCCTCCACTTT	CASSSLASSGSPLHF
TRBV6-6	TRBD1	.	TRBJ2-1	TGTGCCAGCAGTCCTTCCGACAGGGGGCGGCCTGATGAGCAGTTCTTC	CASSPSDRGRPDEQFF
TRBV14	TRBD1	.	TRBJ2-1	TGTGCCAGCAGCCAAAGGACAGGGGCCTACAATGAGCAGTTCTTC	CASSQRTGAYNEQFF
TRBV24-1	TRBD2	once	TRBJ2-1	TGTGCCACCAGTGACGAAGGGCCTAGCGGGGGGGCCGGCAATGAGCAGTTCTTC	CATSDEGPSGGAGNEQFF
TRBV4-2	.	.	TRBJ2-3	TGTGCCAGCAGCCAAGATTTCGAGACAGACACAGATACGCAGTATTTT	CASSQDFETDTDTQYF
TRBV19	TRBD1	.	TRBJ1-6	TGTGCCAGTAGCGCCTCCGGGACAGGGGATTCACCCCTCCACTTT	CASSASGTGDSPLHF
TRBV24-1	.	.	TRBJ2-7	TGTGCCACCAGTGATTTACCGGGGGTCTCCTACGAGCAGTACTTC	CATSDLPGVSYEQYF
TRBV6-6	.	.	TRBJ2-3	TGTGCCAGCAGCGAAACAGGGGGGGGCGGCACAGATACGCAGTATTTT	CASSETGGGGTDTQYF